This TCR beta chain was documented in a study of chemoradiotherapy in HPV16-positive cancers (dated by TCRdb to the early 2020s). About the full investigation: Candidate HPV-specific T-cell clones and common TCR motifs were defined through functional T-cell assays on cells from a couple of HPV16-positive patients. TCR repertoires from roughly 87 patients with HPV-related cancers were then used to track the candidate HPV-specific TCRs and motifs. Whether T-cell immunity against the HPV oncoproteins E6 and E7 changes during chemoradiotherapy and whether survival is affected by this immunity were examined in the study. What the study reported, not specific to this receptor: Expansion of candidate HPV-specific clones and E7-related TCR motifs was observed in the tumor microenvironment during treatment, whereas no such expansion was observed for non-HPV-specific T cells. The functional definition of HPV-specific T cells was derived from only a couple of HPV16-positive patients, and the survival association was reported for HPV16-positive patients. Improved recurrence-free survival in HPV16-positive patients was associated with expansion of HPV-responsive T cells during chemoradiotherapy.

On this clone itself: The antigen it binds to is not known. No base qualities exist here, and no much larger clone lies one base off it.

Trimming takes 4 bases from V and 7 bases from J, and the germline ends sit 17 bases apart. Measured from the cysteine to the phenylalanine, the CDR3 is 14 residues long. Only the CDR3 portion is preserved as DNA: 42 bases, with reading frame beginning at the first base. CDR1 and CDR2 are read off the germline V gene as SGHDN and FVKESK. Repertoires were sampled repeatedly over the course of chemoradiotherapy, so clonal expansion could be followed in the tumor microenvironment. Libraries were constructed by the immunoSEQ multiplex PCR assay. The immuneACCESS repertoire file appears here via TCRdb, limited to in-frame rearrangements. These files lack a portion of the clones; in checked studies, under half of the deficit traces to unresolved V genes, and the cause of the others is not known. The sample table lists 12,000 or so clones, roughly 90% of them with a count of one. Of the sample, 2.8% is held by the ten largest clones.

The chain is encoded by TRBV14 joined to TRBJ2-7; the D gene is possibly TRBD1 or TRBD2, with 5 bases matching each. The material sequenced was blood, taken from a patient who underwent chemoradiotherapy. The receptor was derived from a human donor with HPV-associated anogenital cancer. The CDR3 corresponds to CASSPRREGWEQYF. The DNA sequence is given as TGTGCCAGCAGCCCCCGAAGAGAGGGGTGGGAGCAGTACTTC.